This TCR beta chain originates from a study of neurological immune-mediated disorders. The study's findings and limits: HTLV-1-associated myelopathy ranked highest for TCR clonal expansion and multiple sclerosis lowest, beneath healthy controls.

Sample time point: longitudinal time-point 1 (baseline). PBMCs stored at -80 C, numbering 2 million, were the origin of the unsorted libraries. There are 13 residues in the CDR3. Trimming removed 1 base at V and 15 bases at J, with 17 bases between. The germline V gene encodes CDR1 SGHRS and CDR2 YFSETQ. The table lists this clonotype with many counts. Its antigen remains unidentified. 5'RACE with 10-nucleotide random UMIs produced the cDNA. TCRdb passed the 5' RACE reads through MiXCR, listing each CDR3 protein once. The sample carries tens of thousands of distinct CDR3 sequences, approximately 13% recorded once.

The clonotype comes from a female donor with HTLV-1-associated myelopathy (HAM/TSP). The specimen was PBMCs. The chain couples TRBV5-1 to TRBJ2-1, with a tentative D call TRBD2 (5 bases). CDR3 region: CASSLSQTARVFF. In DNA form, the CDR3 reads TGCGCCAGCAGCTTGTCCCAGACCGCGAGGGTGTTCTTC.